The clone carrying this T cell receptor beta chain was seen just once. Its antigen is not known. A multiplex PCR was run with 60 Vbeta primers and 13 Jbeta primers. Per the original data handling: There were 80 million to 95 million unique TCR beta chains by a later count, and about 12 million of them were shared. Assay used: immunoSEQ multiplex PCR; TCRdb lists only in-frame clones, some missing. D and trimming come from the DNA, and the V and J calls and clone size come from that table. The sample holds approximately 110,000 clones, about 12% seen once. This sample stems from a study of cytomegalovirus exposure and HLA in healthy donors. The CDR3 has 14 residues. The V gene lost 6 bases and the J gene lost 4 bases, with 15 bases spanning the gap. CDR1 is SGHAT, CDR2 FQNNGV, per germline. The study, taken as a whole, reports: Later, an analysis showed that TCR beta chains associated with HLA were more clonally expanded than others that were equally common. CMV serostatus was the sole immune exposure data available. Researchers reportedly found TCR beta sequences accurately predicted most subjects' HLA-A and HLA-B alleles.

The rearrangement links TRBV11-2 to TRBJ1-1, with D possibly matching TRBD1 (6 bases). The TCR originated in a man aged 40-49 years in good health and CMV-seropositive. The sequenced sample consisted of PBMCs. CDR3 in amino acids: CASRFTNRVTEAFF. Written as DNA, the CDR3 is TGTGCCAGCAGATTCACCAACAGGGTCACTGAAGCTTTCTTT.